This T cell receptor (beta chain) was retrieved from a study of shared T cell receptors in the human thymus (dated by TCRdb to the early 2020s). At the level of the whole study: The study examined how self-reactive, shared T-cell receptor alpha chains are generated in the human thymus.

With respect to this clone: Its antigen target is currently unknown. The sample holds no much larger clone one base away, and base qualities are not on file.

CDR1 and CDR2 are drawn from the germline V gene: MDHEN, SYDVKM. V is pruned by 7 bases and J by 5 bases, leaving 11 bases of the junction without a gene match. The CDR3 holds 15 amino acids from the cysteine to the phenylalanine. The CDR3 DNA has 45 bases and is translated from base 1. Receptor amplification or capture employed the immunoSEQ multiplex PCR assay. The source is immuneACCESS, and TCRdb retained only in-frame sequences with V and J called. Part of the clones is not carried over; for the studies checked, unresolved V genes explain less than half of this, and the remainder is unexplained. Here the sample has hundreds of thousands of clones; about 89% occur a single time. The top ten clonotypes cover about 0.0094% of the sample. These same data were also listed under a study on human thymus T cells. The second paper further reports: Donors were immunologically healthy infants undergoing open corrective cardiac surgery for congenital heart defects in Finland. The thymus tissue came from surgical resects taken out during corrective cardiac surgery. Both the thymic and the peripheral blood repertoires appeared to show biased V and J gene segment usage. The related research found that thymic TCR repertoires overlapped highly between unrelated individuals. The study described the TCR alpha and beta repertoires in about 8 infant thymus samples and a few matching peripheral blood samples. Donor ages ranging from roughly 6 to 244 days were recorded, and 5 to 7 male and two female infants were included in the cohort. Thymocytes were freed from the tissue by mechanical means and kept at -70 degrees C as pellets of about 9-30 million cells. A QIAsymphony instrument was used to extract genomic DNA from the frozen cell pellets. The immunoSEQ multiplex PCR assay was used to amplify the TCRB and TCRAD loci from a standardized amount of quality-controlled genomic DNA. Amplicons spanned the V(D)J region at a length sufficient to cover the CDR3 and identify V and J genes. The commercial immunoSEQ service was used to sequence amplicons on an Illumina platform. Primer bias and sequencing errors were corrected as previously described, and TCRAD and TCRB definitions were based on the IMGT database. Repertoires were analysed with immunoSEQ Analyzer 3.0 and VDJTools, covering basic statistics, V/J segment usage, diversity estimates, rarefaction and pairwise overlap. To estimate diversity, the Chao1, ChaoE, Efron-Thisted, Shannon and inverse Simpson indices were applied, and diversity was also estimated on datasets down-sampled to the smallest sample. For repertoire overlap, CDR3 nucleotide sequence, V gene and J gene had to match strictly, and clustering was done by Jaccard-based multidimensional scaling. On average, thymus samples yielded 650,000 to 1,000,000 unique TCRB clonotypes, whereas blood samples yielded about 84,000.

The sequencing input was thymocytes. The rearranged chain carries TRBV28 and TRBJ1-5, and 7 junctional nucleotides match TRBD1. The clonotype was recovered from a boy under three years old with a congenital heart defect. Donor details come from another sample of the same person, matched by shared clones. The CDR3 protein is CASNRSDRDHQPQHF. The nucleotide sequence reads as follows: TGTGCCAGCAATCGTAGCGACAGGGACCATCAGCCCCAGCATTTT. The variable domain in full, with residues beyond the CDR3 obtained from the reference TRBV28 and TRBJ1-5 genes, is DVKVTQSSRYLVKRTGEKVFLECVQDMDHENMFWYRQDPGLGLRLIYFSYDVKMKEKGDIPEGYSVSREKKERFSLILESASTNQTSMYLCASNRSDRDHQPQHFGDGTRLSIL.